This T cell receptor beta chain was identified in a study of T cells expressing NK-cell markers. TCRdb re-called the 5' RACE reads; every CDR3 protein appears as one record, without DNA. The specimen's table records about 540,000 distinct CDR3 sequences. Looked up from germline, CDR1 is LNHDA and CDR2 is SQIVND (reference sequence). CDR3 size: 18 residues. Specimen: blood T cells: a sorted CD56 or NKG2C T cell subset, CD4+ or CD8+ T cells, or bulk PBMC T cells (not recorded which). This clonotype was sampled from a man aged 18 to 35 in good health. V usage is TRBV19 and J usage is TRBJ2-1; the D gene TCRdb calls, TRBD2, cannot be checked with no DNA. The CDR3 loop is CASSPQPGLHSSYNEQFF. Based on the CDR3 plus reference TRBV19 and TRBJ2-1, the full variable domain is DGGITQSPKYLFRKEGQNVTLSCEQNLNHDAMYWYRQDPGQGLRLIYYSQIVNDFQKGDIAEGYSVSREKKESFPLTVTSAQKNPTAFYLCASSPQPGLHSSYNEQFFGPGTRLTVL.